Presented here are 10 T cell receptor beta chains from one specimen sequenced in a study of blood T cell repertoires in COVID-19. Here immunoSEQ multiplex PCR was the method, and the copy in TCRdb shows in-frame clones only, minus some. The table includes roughly 120,000 clones, over 80% detected once. Sequenced: peripheral blood. The receptors here all came from a woman between 65 and 79 years old with acute or convalescent COVID-19.

The gene calls are TRBV5-5 and TRBJ1-5; D unclear. The germline V and J ends were trimmed by 1 base and 8 bases, with 16 bases remaining between them. Looked up from germline, CDR1 is SGHKS and CDR2 is YYEKEE (reference sequence). The CDR3 runs to 15 residues. The CDR3 spells CASSLTSHRDEPQHF. The CDR3 bases are TGTGCCAGCAGCTTGACGTCCCACCGGGATGAGCCCCAGCATTTT.

The chain has TRBV12-2 and TRBJ1-5; the table's TRBD1 call for D was not verified on the DNA. TRBV12-2 is a documented pseudogene. The CDR3 length is 18 residues. The CDR3 sequence: CASRFSGTPTASNQPQHF. Written as DNA, the CDR3 is TGTGCAAGTCGCTTTTCCGGGACACCCACCGCGAGCAATCAGCCCCAGCATTTT.

This clone has a handful of counts. V is TRBV6-5 and J is TRBJ1-2, with 8 bases aligning to TRBD1. The CDR3 sequence is 15 residues long. V lost 6 bases, J lost 8 bases, and 14 bases stayed unmatched. Germline loops: CDR1 MNHEY, CDR2 SVGAGI. In nucleotides, the CDR3 is TGTGCCAGCAGCAAATTTATTCAGGGGGCGGAGGGCTACACCTTC. Protein sequence: CASSKFIQGAEGYTF.

V usage is TRBV10-1 and J usage is TRBJ2-1, with TRBD2 as a possible D gene (5 bases). The CDR3 extends over 13 amino acids. V shed 3 bases and J shed 10 bases, with 13 bases lying between them. Germline CDR1 is WNHNN and CDR2 is SYGVQD (reference sequence). CDR3 region: CASSDGLAAEQFF. CDR3 in DNA: TGCGCCAGCAGTGACGGCCTAGCTGCCGAGCAGTTCTTC.

The J gene is TRBJ1-1, the V gene TRBV19, with a weak D call TRBD1 (5 bases). CDR1 and CDR2 from the germline V gene are LNHDA and SQIVND (reference sequence). This CDR3 is built from 14 residues. V was pared by 7 bases and J by 6 bases, with 18 bases between. CDR3 nucleotide sequence: TGTGCCAGTAACCGCGGGCAGGGAGGACCTGAAGCTTTCTTT. Translated, it gives CASNRGQGGPEAFF.

The chain employs TRBV6-2 or TRBV6-3 and TRBJ2-7; TRBD2 might be the D (5 bases). Germline CDR1 reads MNHEY; CDR2 reads SVGEGT. The CDR3 spans 14 residues. With 0 bases removed from V and 4 bases from J, the gap between germline ends came to 10 bases. CDR3 in amino acids: CASSYSTTVYEQYF. The CDR3 DNA follows: TGTGCCAGCAGTTACTCGACTACTGTGTACGAGCAGTACTTC.

The V and J genes are TRBV5-8 and TRBJ1-6; a possible D gene is TRBD1 (6 bases). Per the germline V gene, CDR1 is SGHTS and CDR2 is YDEGEE. This CDR3 has 15 residues. Trimming left V 2 bases short and J 7 bases short, with 13 bases between. The CDR3 DNA reads as TGTGCCAGCAGCTTACAGGGATGGCCGAATTCACCCCTCCACTTT. This translates into CASSLQGWPNSPLHF.

In this sample, this clone turned up once. J is TRBJ2-5 and V is TRBV28; D call uncertain. The CDR3 extends over 12 amino acids. V dropped 7 bases and J dropped 5 bases, with 11 bases sitting between them. From germline, CDR1 is MDHEN and CDR2 SYDVKM. The CDR3 protein is CASTAPQETQYF. DNA of the CDR3: TGTGCCAGCACCGCCCCTCAGGAGACCCAGTACTTC.

This sequence joins TRBV7-2 and TRBJ2-1; D is perhaps TRBD2 (6 bases). The CDR3 loop spans 14 amino acids. The germline V gene has CDR1 SGHTA and CDR2 FQGNSA. V dropped 5 bases and J dropped 0 bases, with 8 bases sitting between them. CDR3 protein: CASSQDYSYNEQFF. In DNA form, the CDR3 reads TGTGCCAGCAGCCAGGACTACTCCTACAATGAGCAGTTCTTC. The full variable domain, completed using reference TRBV7-2 and TRBJ2-1, is GAGVSQSPSNKVTEKGKDVELRCDPISGHTALYWYRQSLGQGLEFLIYFQGNSAPDKSGLPSDRFSAERTGGSVSTLTIQRTQQEDSAVYLCASSQDYSYNEQFFGPGTRLTVL.

V gene TRBV21-1 combines with J gene TRBJ1-1; the table gives TRBD1 as D, unverified against the DNA. TRBV21-1 is a pseudogene locus. The CDR3 is made up of 15 amino acids. The DNA for the CDR3 is TGTGCCAGCAGCAAAAGGGAGACAGGGAACACTGAAGCTTTCTTT. Its protein is CASSKRETGNTEAFF.